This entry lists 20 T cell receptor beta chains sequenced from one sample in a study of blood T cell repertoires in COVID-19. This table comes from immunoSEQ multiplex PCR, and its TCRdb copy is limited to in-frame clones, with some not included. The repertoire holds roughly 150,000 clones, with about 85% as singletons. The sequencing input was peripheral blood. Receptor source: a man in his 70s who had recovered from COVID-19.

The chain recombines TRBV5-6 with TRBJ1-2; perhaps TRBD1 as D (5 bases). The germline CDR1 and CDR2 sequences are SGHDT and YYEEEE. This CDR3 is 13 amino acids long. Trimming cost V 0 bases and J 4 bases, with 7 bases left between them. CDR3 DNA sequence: TGTGCCAGCAGCTTGGGCAGGGCCTATGGCTACACCTTC. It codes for CASSLGRAYGYTF.

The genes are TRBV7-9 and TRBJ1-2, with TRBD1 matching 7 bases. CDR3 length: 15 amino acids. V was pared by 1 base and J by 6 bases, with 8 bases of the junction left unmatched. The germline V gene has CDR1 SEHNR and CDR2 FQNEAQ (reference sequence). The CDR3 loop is CASSLGPGGNHGYTF. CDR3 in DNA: TGTGCCAGCAGCTTAGGTCCAGGGGGGAACCATGGCTACACCTTC.

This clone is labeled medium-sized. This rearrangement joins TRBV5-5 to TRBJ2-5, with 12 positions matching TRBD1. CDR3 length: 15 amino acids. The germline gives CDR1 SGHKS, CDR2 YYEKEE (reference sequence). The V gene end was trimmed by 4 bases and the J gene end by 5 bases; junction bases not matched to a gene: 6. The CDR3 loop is CASSPGTGGLETQYF. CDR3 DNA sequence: TGTGCCAGCAGCCCCGGGACAGGGGGCTTGGAGACCCAGTACTTC. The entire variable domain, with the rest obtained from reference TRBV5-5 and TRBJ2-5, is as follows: DAGVTQSPTHLIKTRGQQVTLRCSPISGHKSVSWYQQVLGQGPQFIFQYYEKEERGRGNFPDRFSARQFPNYSSELNVNALLLGDSALYLCASSPGTGGLETQYFGPGTRLLVL.

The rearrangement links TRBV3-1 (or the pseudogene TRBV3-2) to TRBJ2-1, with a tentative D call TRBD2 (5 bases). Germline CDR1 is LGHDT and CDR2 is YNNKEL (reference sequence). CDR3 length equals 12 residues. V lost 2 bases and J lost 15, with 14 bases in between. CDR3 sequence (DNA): TGTGCCAGCAGCCAACCGGGATCTCGGCCGTTCTTC. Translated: CASSQPGSRPFF.

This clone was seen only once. CDR3 in DNA: TGCGCCAGCAGCCAAGATTTGAGACGGGAGTACACAGATACGCAGTATTTT. As protein: CASSQDLRREYTDTQYF. The V and J genes are TRBV4-3 and TRBJ2-3; possibly TRBD2 for D (6 bases). V lost 0 bases and J lost 2, with 15 bases in between. Germline V gene data show CDR1 as LGHNA and CDR2 as YSLEER. The CDR3 has 17 residues.

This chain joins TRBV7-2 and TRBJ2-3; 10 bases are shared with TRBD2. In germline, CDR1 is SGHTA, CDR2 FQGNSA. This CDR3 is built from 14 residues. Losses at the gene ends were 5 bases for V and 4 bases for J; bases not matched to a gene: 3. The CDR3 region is CASSTGLAADTQYF. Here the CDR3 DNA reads TGTGCCAGCAGCACAGGACTAGCGGCAGATACGCAGTATTTT.

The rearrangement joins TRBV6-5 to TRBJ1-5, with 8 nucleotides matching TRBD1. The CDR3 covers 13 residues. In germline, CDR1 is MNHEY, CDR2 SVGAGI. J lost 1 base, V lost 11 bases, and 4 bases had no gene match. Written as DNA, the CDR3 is TGTGCCGGACAGGGCCTAAGCAATCAGCCCCAGCATTTT. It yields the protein CAGQGLSNQPQHF.

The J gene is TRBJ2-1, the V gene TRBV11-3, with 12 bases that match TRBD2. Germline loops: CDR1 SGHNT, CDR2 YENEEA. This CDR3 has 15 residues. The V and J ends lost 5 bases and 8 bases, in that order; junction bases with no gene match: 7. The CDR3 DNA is TGTGCCAGCAGCCGGACTAGCGGGGTCGGGGATGAGCAGTTCTTC. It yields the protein CASSRTSGVGDEQFF. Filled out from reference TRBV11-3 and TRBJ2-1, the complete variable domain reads EAGVVQSPRYKIIEKKQPVAFWCNPISGHNTLYWYLQNLGQGPELLIRYENEEAVDDSQLPKDRFSAERLKGVDSTLKIQPAELGDSAVYLCASSRTSGVGDEQFFGPGTRLTVL.

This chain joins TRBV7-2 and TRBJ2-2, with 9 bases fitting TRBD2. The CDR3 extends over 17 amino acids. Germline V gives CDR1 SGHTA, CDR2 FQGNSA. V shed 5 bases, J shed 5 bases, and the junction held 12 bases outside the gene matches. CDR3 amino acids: CASSDPSSGTSTGELFF. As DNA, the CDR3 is TGTGCCAGCAGCGACCCATCTAGCGGGACTAGTACCGGGGAGCTGTTTTTT.

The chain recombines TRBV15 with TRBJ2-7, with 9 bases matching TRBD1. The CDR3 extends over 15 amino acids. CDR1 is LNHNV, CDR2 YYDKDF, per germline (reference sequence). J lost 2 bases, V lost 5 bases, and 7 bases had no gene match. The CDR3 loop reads CATSPDRGLTYEQYF. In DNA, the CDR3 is TGTGCCACCAGCCCGGACAGGGGCCTGACCTACGAGCAGTACTTC. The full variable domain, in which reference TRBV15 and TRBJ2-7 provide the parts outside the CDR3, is DAMVIQNPRYQVTQFGKPVTLSCSQTLNHNVMYWYQQKSSQAPKLLFHYYDKDFNNEADTPDNFQSRRPNTSFCFLDIRSPGLGDTAMYLCATSPDRGLTYEQYFGPGTRLTVT.

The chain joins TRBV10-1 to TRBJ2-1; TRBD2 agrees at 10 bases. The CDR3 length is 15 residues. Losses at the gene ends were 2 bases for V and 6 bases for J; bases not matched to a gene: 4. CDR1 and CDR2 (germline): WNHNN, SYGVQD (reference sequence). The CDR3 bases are TGCGCCAGCAGTGAGGGGTCTAGCGGGAGCAATGAGCAGTTCTTC. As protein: CASSEGSSGSNEQFF.

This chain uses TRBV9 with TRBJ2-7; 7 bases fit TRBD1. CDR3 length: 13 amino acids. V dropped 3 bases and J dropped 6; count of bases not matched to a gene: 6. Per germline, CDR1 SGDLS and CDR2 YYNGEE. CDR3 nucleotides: TGTGCCAGCAGCGCAACAGGGGACGGCGAGCAGTACTTC. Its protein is CASSATGDGEQYF.

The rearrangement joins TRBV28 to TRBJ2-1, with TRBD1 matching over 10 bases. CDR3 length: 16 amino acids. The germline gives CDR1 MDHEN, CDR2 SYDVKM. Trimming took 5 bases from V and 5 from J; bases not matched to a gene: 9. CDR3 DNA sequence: TGTGCCAGCAGTCAGACCGGGACAGGGGCGCACAATGAGCAGTTCTTC. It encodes CASSQTGTGAHNEQFF.

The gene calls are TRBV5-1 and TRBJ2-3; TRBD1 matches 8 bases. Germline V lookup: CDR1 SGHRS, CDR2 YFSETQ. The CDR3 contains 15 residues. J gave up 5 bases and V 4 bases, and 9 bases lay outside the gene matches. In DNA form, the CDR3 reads TGCGCCAGCAGCCAGTGGACAGGGAGTGGAGATACGCAGTATTTT. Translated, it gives CASSQWTGSGDTQYF. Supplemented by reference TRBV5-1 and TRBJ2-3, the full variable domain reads KAGVTQTPRYLIKTRGQQVTLSCSPISGHRSVSWYQQTPGQGLQFLFEYFSETQRNKGNFPGRFSGRQFSNSRSEMNVSTLELGDSALYLCASSQWTGSGDTQYFGPGTRLTVL.

DNA of the CDR3: TGTGCCAGCAGCCAACTCGGTGGCAGGGGGCGACCATCTGGAAACACCATATATTTT. It translates to CASSQLGGRGRPSGNTIYF. This chain joins TRBV7-9 and TRBJ1-3; 8 positions match TRBD1. Losses at the gene ends were 5 bases for V and 1 base for J; bases not matched to a gene: 16. In germline, CDR1 is SEHNR, CDR2 FQNEAQ (reference sequence). CDR3 length: 19 residues. The variable domain in full, with the rest retrieved from reference TRBV7-9 and TRBJ1-3, is DTGVSQNPRHKITKRGQNVTFRCDPISEHNRLYWYRQTLGQGPEFLTYFQNEAQLEKSRLLSDRFSAERPKGSFSTLEIQRTEQGDSAMYLCASSQLGGRGRPSGNTIYFGEGSWLTVV.

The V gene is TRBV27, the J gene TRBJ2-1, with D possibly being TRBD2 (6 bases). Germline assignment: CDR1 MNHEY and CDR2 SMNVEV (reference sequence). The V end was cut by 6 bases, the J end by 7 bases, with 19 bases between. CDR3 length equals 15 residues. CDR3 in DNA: TGTGCCAGCAGACCATTCGGAGGGCCTGTAAATGAGCAGTTCTTC. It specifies CASRPFGGPVNEQFF.

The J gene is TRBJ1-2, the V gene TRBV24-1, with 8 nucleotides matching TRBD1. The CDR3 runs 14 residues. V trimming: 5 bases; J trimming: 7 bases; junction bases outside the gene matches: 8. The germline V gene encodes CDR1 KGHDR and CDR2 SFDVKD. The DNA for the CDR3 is TGTGCCACCAGTGCCCCGGACAGGGAGAGTGGCTACACCTTC. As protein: CATSAPDRESGYTF.

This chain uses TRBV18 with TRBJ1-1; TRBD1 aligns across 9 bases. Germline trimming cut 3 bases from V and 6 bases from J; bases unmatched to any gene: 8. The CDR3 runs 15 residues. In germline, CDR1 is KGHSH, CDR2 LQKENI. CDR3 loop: CASSPGTGTLSEAFF. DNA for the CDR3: TGTGCCAGCTCACCCGGGACAGGGACTTTGTCTGAAGCTTTCTTT.

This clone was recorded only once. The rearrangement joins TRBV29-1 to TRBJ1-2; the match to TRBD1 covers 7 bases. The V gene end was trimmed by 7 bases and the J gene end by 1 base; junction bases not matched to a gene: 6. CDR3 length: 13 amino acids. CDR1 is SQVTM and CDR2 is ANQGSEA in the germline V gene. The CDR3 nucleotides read TGCAGCGCCGGGGACAGCCGTAACTATGGCTACACCTTC. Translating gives CSAGDSRNYGYTF.

This CDR3 is CASSPLGETQYF. The CDR3, as DNA: TGTGCCAGCTCACCACTCGGAGAGACCCAGTACTTC. This chain uses TRBV18 with TRBJ2-5; no clear D. Germline-derived CDR1 and CDR2 are KGHSH and LQKENI. V lost 1 base and J 4 bases, leaving 4 bases between the germline ends. The CDR3 runs to 12 residues.